These 17 T cell receptor beta chains share one sample of origin, sequenced in a study of blood T cell repertoires in COVID-19 (dated by TCRdb to the early 2020s). Receptor amplification or capture employed the immunoSEQ multiplex PCR assay. TCRdb took over this immuneACCESS table, retaining in-frame rearrangements with V and J assigned. Such tables are incomplete; in checked studies, under half of the missing clones stem from an unresolved V gene, and the remainder is unexplained. In all, the sample holds 150,000 to 190,000 clones, and approximately 85% of those were seen once. The ten biggest clones cover 7% to 10% of the sample. Sequencing was done on a sample of peripheral blood. The receptors come from a woman aged 60-75 years with COVID-19, enrolled during active disease.

The DNA for the CDR3 is TGTGCCAGCAGCGTAGGAGGGGGCCCGATAAAAACATACTCTGGAAACACCATATATTTT. Translating it yields CASSVGGGPIKTYSGNTIYF. J is TRBJ1-3 and V is TRBV9; TRBD1 aligns across 7 bases. Germline loops: CDR1 SGDLS, CDR2 YYNGEE. The CDR3 runs to 20 residues. Trimming took 0 bases from V and 0 from J; bases not matched to a gene: 15.

The chain recombines TRBV7-9 with TRBJ2-7; no clear D. Germline assignment: CDR1 SEHNR and CDR2 FQNEAQ (reference sequence). The CDR3 runs 14 residues. Trimming removed 0 bases from V and 0 bases from J, with 6 bases in between. In DNA, the CDR3 is TGTGCCAGCAGCTTAGCTCTGAGCTCCTACGAGCAGTACTTC. Its protein product is CASSLALSSYEQYF. Variable domain in full (rest from reference TRBV7-9 and TRBJ2-7): DTGVSQNPRHKITKRGQNVTFRCDPISEHNRLYWYRQTLGQGPEFLTYFQNEAQLEKSRLLSDRFSAERPKGSFSTLEIQRTEQGDSAMYLCASSLALSSYEQYFGPGTRLTVT.

The chain carries TRBV24-1 and TRBJ1-2, with 12 bases that match TRBD1. CDR1 and CDR2 from the germline V gene are KGHDR and SFDVKD. The CDR3 extends over 14 amino acids. Trimming removed 4 bases from V and 4 bases from J; junction bases left unmatched: 0. The CDR3 nucleotides read TGTGCCACCAGTGAGGGACAGGGGGCCTATGGCTACACCTTC. Its translation is CATSEGQGAYGYTF.

To note about this clone: This same CDR3 is encoded by further DNA sequences in the sample. The chain links TRBV7-9 to TRBJ2-7, with 8 bases that match TRBD1. Germline V gene lookup returns CDR1 SEHNR and CDR2 FQNEAQ (reference sequence). The CDR3 extends over 12 amino acids. The V gene end was trimmed by 5 bases and the J gene end by 4 bases; junction bases not matched to a gene: 1. This CDR3 is CASSRQGYEQYF. The CDR3 nucleotides read TGTGCCAGCAGCAGACAGGGGTACGAGCAGTACTTC.

The chain recombines TRBV5-1 with TRBJ1-2; 8 bases line up with TRBD1. Per germline, CDR1 SGHRS and CDR2 YFSETQ. CDR3 length equals 17 residues. Losses at the gene ends were 4 bases for V and 8 bases for J; bases not matched to a gene: 19. CDR3 residues: CASSGVGPGQGGGGYTF. The CDR3 DNA reads TGCGCCAGCAGCGGAGTTGGCCCCGGACAGGGAGGTGGCGGCTACACCTTC.

This clone came up a few times. This chain connects TRBV5-5 to TRBJ1-5, with D perhaps matching TRBD1 (6 bases). The CDR3 contains 16 residues. Trimming stripped 4 bases from V and 3 bases from J, with 17 bases between. The germline V gene encodes CDR1 SGHKS and CDR2 YYEKEE (reference sequence). For the CDR3, the DNA is TGTGCCAGCAGCCCTGGGGGGGGGCGGAACAATCAGCCCCAGCATTTT. This encodes CASSPGGGRNNQPQHF.

The chain joins TRBV9 to TRBJ1-3; perhaps TRBD1 as D (6 bases). In germline, CDR1 is SGDLS, CDR2 YYNGEE. The CDR3 extends over 18 amino acids. V lost 0 bases to trimming and J lost 3 bases, with 19 bases between them. As DNA, the CDR3 is TGTGCCAGCAGCGTAGTCCCACGGGGGGCATCGAATGGAAACACCATATATTTT. It encodes CASSVVPRGASNGNTIYF.

V usage is TRBV6-2 or TRBV6-3 and J usage is TRBJ1-1, with D tentatively TRBD1 (6 bases). Trimming pared 4 bases from V and 0 bases from J, leaving 12 bases between. Germline values: CDR1 MNHEY, CDR2 SVGEGT. The CDR3 is 15 amino acids. CDR3: CASSSNRAMNTEAFF. The DNA for the CDR3 is TGTGCCAGCAGTTCCAACAGGGCCATGAACACTGAAGCTTTCTTT.

V is TRBV7-9 and J is TRBJ1-3, with D perhaps matching TRBD1 (6 bases). Per germline, CDR1 SEHNR and CDR2 FQNEAQ (reference sequence). Trimming removed 3 bases at V and 14 bases at J, with 11 bases between. The CDR3 covers 11 residues. CDR3 sequence reads: CASSFGTKLYF. CDR3 nucleotides: TGTGCCAGCAGCTTTGGGACAAAACTATATTTT.

This rearrangement joins TRBV5-1 to TRBJ1-3; 8 bases fit TRBD1. Losses at the gene ends were 6 bases for V and 2 bases for J; bases not matched to a gene: 4. Germline loops: CDR1 SGHRS, CDR2 YFSETQ. This CDR3 comprises 14 residues. For the CDR3, the DNA is TGCGCCAGCACCCAGGGGGCAACTGGAAACACCATATATTTT. It specifies CASTQGATGNTIYF.

This chain connects TRBV19 to TRBJ1-2; possibly TRBD1 for D (6 bases). The V and J ends lost 5 bases and 5 bases respectively, with 12 bases between them. CDR1 LNHDA and CDR2 SQIVND come from the germline V gene (reference sequence). The CDR3 loop spans 13 amino acids. The CDR3: CASSGGAWYGYTF. The CDR3 DNA sequence: TGTGCCAGTAGTGGGGGGGCATGGTATGGCTACACCTTC.

V usage is TRBV5-6 and J usage is TRBJ1-2; D is unclear. The V end lost 2 bases, the J end lost 0 bases, and 17 bases lay between the germline ends. The CDR3 is made up of 17 amino acids. The germline CDR1 and CDR2 sequences are SGHDT and YYEEEE. CDR3 DNA: TGTGCCAGCAGCTTTTTGTTCACCACTTCCCCTAACTATGGCTACACCTTC. Protein product: CASSFLFTTSPNYGYTF.

The rearrangement joins TRBV24-1 to TRBJ2-3; TRBD2 is a possible D gene (6 bases). Trimming took 7 bases from V and 3 from J, leaving 16 bases between them. Germline V gene lookup returns CDR1 KGHDR and CDR2 SFDVKD. The CDR3 is made up of 15 amino acids. The CDR3 DNA is TGTGCCACCAGCGGGACTGCCGTTAGGACAGATACGCAGTATTTT. It is translated as CATSGTAVRTDTQYF.

This clone appeared a single time. V usage is TRBV19 and J usage is TRBJ2-5, with 8 bases that match TRBD1. CDR1 LNHDA and CDR2 SQIVND come from the germline V gene (reference sequence). V gave up 7 bases and J gave up 5 bases; unmatched junction bases: 12. The length of the CDR3 is 15 residues. The CDR3 region is CASTPVGQGAETQYF. The CDR3 DNA is TGTGCCAGTACCCCAGTAGGGCAGGGGGCTGAGACCCAGTACTTC.

The gene calls are TRBV12-3 or TRBV12-4 and TRBJ2-5, with 9 bases that match TRBD2. The length of the CDR3 is 13 residues. V dropped 7 bases and J dropped 6; count of bases not matched to a gene: 6. The CDR3 loop reads CASTFGLAKTQYF. CDR3 in DNA: TGTGCCAGCACCTTCGGACTAGCGAAGACCCAGTACTTC.

The chain carries TRBV7-9 and TRBJ1-4, with 7 positions matching TRBD1. CDR1 and CDR2 from the germline V gene are SEHNR and FQNEAQ (reference sequence). The CDR3 consists of 14 residues. The V segment lost 5 bases and the J segment 8 bases; nucleotides outside the gene matches: 8. CDR3 coding DNA: TGTGCCAGCAGCCAAGGGGGCTACGGAGAAAAACTGTTTTTT. Its protein product is CASSQGGYGEKLFF.

The rearrangement uses TRBV7-3 and TRBJ1-2; 8 nucleotides align to TRBD1. V lost 3 bases, J lost 8 bases, and 5 bases stayed unmatched. Per germline, CDR1 SGHTA and CDR2 FQGTGA. The CDR3 is made up of 13 amino acids. CDR3 in amino acids: CASSFSGGRGYTF. Written as DNA, the CDR3 is TGTGCCAGCAGCTTCTCAGGGGGCAGAGGCTACACCTTC. The full variable domain, with the rest looked up from reference TRBV7-3 and TRBJ1-2, is GAGVSQTPSNKVTEKGKYVELRCDPISGHTALYWYRQSLGQGPEFLIYFQGTGAADDSGLPNDRFFAVRPEGSVSTLKIQRTERGDSAVYLCASSFSGGRGYTFGSGTRLTVV.